This T cell receptor (beta chain) was identified during a study of cytomegalovirus exposure and HLA in healthy donors. PCR primers comprised 60 Vbeta and 13 Jbeta primers. Here immunoSEQ multiplex PCR was the method, and the copy in TCRdb shows in-frame clones only, minus some. The table has some 190,000 clones, around 83% seen once. V lost 4 bases and J lost 6; bases outside the gene matches: 12. CDR1 and CDR2 from the germline V gene are SGHVS and FQNEAQ. The CDR3 is made up of 16 amino acids. The TCR originated in a woman between 40 and 50 years old in good health and CMV-seronegative. The rearrangement links TRBV7-8 to TRBJ1-5; 7 bases align to TRBD1. Sequences were obtained from PBMCs. CDR3 nucleotides: TGTGCCAGCAGCTCCCTCATTGGGCAGGGGGGTCAGCCCCAGCATTTT. Its protein product is CASSSLIGQGGQPQHF.